These 5 T cell receptor beta chains share one sample of origin, sequenced in a study of regulatory T cells in long-lasting Graves disease. iRepertoire HTBI primers and Arm-PCR of CDR3 regions built TCR beta libraries. TCRdb used MiXCR to reprocess the multiplex PCR reads, holding one entry per CDR3 protein. The table shows about 460,000 distinct CDR3 sequences, with around a fifth occurring only once. Sample time point: persistent/refractory GD, antithyroid drugs over 5 years with positive TRAb. RNA isolated from PBMCs was used to make the TCR library. The sequenced sample was peripheral blood mononuclear cells (PBMCs), obtained when the disease was refractory, from a patient treated with antithyroid drugs. The receptors here all came from a female donor with Graves disease.

This clonotype was found many times. This rearrangement joins TRBV24-1 to TRBJ2-5; D may correspond to TRBD1 or TRBD2 (6 bases each). Germline CDR1 KGHDR, CDR2 SFDVKD. Trimming shortened V by 4 bases and J by 3 bases, and 17 bases separated the two germline ends. The CDR3 totals 16 residues. CDR3 nucleotide sequence: TGTGCCACCAGTGACTTCATTTCAGGGGAGGAAGAGACCCAGTACTTC. Encoded protein: CATSDFISGEEETQYF.

This clonotype was seen a few times. The chain joins TRBV7-3 to TRBJ2-5, with D perhaps matching TRBD2 (5 bases). The CDR3 is 15 residues long. The V gene lost 1 base and the J gene lost 1 base, with 10 bases spanning the gap. In germline, CDR1 is SGHTA, CDR2 FQGTGA. The CDR3 nucleotides read TGTGCCAGCAGCTTAAATGGAGGAATCCAAGAGACCCAGTACTTC. As protein: CASSLNGGIQETQYF.

This clonotype was observed many times. This sequence joins TRBV28 and TRBJ1-2, with 8 positions matching TRBD1. The trim removed 3 bases at V and 6 bases at J, leaving 6 bases unmatched. The germline V gene encodes CDR1 MDHEN and CDR2 SYDVKM. This CDR3 is built from 14 residues. The CDR3 loop reads CASSLLQGVDGYTF. In nucleotides, the CDR3 is TGTGCCAGCAGTTTGTTACAGGGGGTTGATGGCTACACCTTC.

Many counts were recorded for this clonotype. This chain joins TRBV28 and TRBJ2-7, with 9 bases matching TRBD2. The V segment lost 6 bases and the J segment 1 base; nucleotides outside the gene matches: 10. There are 16 residues in the CDR3. Germline V gives CDR1 MDHEN, CDR2 SYDVKM. This CDR3 reads CASSRGGLAGSYEQYF. CDR3 DNA: TGTGCCAGCAGCCGAGGTGGTCTAGCGGGATCCTACGAGCAGTACTTC.

This clonotype was found a few times. The V and J genes are TRBV20-1 and TRBJ1-3; D not resolved. Trimming took off 2 bases at V and 5 bases at J, with 13 bases between the two ends. Germline V gene sequence: CDR1 DFQATT, CDR2 SNEGSKA (reference sequence). The CDR3 contains 14 residues. Written as DNA, the CDR3 is TGCAGTGCTAGAACCCTCGGGGTACGAAACACCATATATTTT. This gives the protein CSARTLGVRNTIYF.